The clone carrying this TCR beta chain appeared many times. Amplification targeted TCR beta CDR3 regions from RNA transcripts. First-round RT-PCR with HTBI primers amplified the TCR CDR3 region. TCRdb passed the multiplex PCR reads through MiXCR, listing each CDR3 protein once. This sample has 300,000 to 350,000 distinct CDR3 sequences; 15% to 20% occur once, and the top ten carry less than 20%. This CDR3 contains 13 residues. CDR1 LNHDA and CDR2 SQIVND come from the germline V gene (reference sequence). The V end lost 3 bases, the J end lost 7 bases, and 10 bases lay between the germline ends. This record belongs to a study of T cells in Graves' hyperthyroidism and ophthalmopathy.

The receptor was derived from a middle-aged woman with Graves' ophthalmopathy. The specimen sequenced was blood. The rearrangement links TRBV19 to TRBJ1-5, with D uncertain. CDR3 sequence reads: CASSMEGGQPQHF. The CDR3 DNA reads TGTGCCAGTAGTATGGAAGGAGGCCAGCCCCAGCATTTT.